Shown below are 30 T cell receptor beta chains from a single sample sequenced in a study of breast tumors, draining lymph nodes, adjacent tissues. TCRdb recomputed calls from the multiplex PCR reads with MiXCR, one row per CDR3 protein. In the table there are approximately 230,000 distinct CDR3 sequences, less than 40% of which are singletons. Samples came from axillary lymph nodes draining the breast cancer. Sequencing was carried out using axillary lymph node tissue. The receptors come from a female donor with breast cancer. Some clones in this sample may be carry-over from other donors' samples.

This clonotype showed up many times. The J gene is TRBJ2-7, the V gene TRBV9; D unresolved. Germline V gene sequence: CDR1 SGDLS, CDR2 YYNGEE. This CDR3 comprises 13 residues. Trimming took off 0 bases at V and 5 bases at J, with 9 bases between the two ends. CDR3 sequence: CASSVGAVDEQYF. CDR3 bases: TGTGCCAGCAGCGTAGGGGCCGTTGACGAGCAGTACTTC.

This clonotype has at least ten counts. V and J are TRBV5-1 and TRBJ2-1; 11 positions match TRBD1. The V gene's germline CDR1 is SGHRS and CDR2 YFSETQ. Unmatched junction bases numbered 5, after V lost 3 bases and J lost 6 bases. The CDR3 has 15 residues. Here the CDR3 DNA reads TGCGCCAGCAGCTGGACCGGGACAGGGGGCAATGAGCAGTTCTTC. It is translated as CASSWTGTGGNEQFF.

This clonotype was detected a few times. This chain joins TRBV3-1 and TRBJ1-5; D is unresolved. The germline gives CDR1 LGHDT, CDR2 YNNKEL (reference sequence). The CDR3 spans 15 residues. Trimming pared 3 bases from V and 6 bases from J, leaving 15 bases between. This CDR3 reads CASSQDPVSSQPQHF. The DNA for the CDR3 is TGTGCCAGCAGCCAGGACCCGGTCTCCTCTCAGCCCCAGCATTTT.

This clonotype came up many times. J is TRBJ1-5 and V is TRBV20-1; perhaps TRBD1 as D (5 bases). This CDR3 contains 17 residues. Trimming shortened V by 5 bases and J by 8 bases, and 28 bases separated the two germline ends. Per the germline V gene, CDR1 is DFQATT and CDR2 is SNEGSKA (reference sequence). The CDR3 sequence: CSAGDFMGGVLVKPQHF. CDR3 DNA sequence: TGCAGTGCTGGCGATTTTATGGGGGGGGTCTTGGTTAAGCCCCAGCATTTT.

Remarks on this clonotype: The missing conserved phenylalanine or tryptophan at the end of this CDR3 makes a read error likely. Because the CDR3's place on the DNA is in doubt, the DNA is left out and the CDR3 is given as listed by TCRdb. The chain couples TRBV2 to TRBJ2-2; the table gives TRBD2 as D, unverified against the DNA. A total of 16 residues make up the CDR3, ends included. The V gene's germline CDR1 is SNHLY and CDR2 FYNNEI. CDR3: CASTIALGGNTGERMS.

This clonotype was picked up many times. The chain joins TRBV15 to TRBJ2-3, with 10 bases matching TRBD2. Trimming at V came to 0 bases and at J to 4 bases, leaving 19 bases not matched to a gene. Germline V lookup: CDR1 LNHNV, CDR2 YYDKDF (reference sequence). This CDR3 region has 21 residues. In nucleotides, the CDR3 is TGTGCCACCAGCAGAGATTTGGGACGGCAAACCGGGACTAGCGTTTCAGATACGCAGTATTTT. This gives the protein CATSRDLGRQTGTSVSDTQYF.

This clonotype was counted ten times or more. This sequence joins TRBV4-3 and TRBJ1-4; TRBD1 is a possible D gene (5 bases). Germline loops: CDR1 LGHNA, CDR2 YSLEER. V shed 5 bases and J shed 4 bases, with 14 bases lying between them. There are 15 residues in the CDR3. The CDR3: CASSTSRGLNEKLFF. The CDR3 coding sequence is TGCGCCAGCAGCACATCGAGGGGCCTTAATGAAAAACTGTTTTTT.

This chain uses TRBV7-2 with TRBJ2-7; 10 bases line up with TRBD2. This CDR3 is 16 amino acids long. The trim removed 4 bases at V and 2 bases at J, leaving 8 bases unmatched. The germline V gene encodes CDR1 SGHTA and CDR2 FQGNSA. The CDR3 bases are TGTGCCAGCAGCTCCCCTACTAGCGGGACAACCTACGAGCAGTACTTC. Residues: CASSSPTSGTTYEQYF. The whole variable domain, filled in from reference TRBV7-2 and TRBJ2-7, reads GAGVSQSPSNKVTEKGKDVELRCDPISGHTALYWYRQSLGQGLEFLIYFQGNSAPDKSGLPSDRFSAERTGGSVSTLTIQRTQQEDSAVYLCASSSPTSGTTYEQYFGPGTRLTVT.

In this sample, this clonotype turned up many times. The rearrangement links TRBV24-1 to TRBJ2-3, with 9 bases that match TRBD1. The CDR3 length is 16 residues. V was clipped by 3 bases and J by 0 bases; unmatched bases: 3. The germline V gene encodes CDR1 KGHDR and CDR2 SFDVKD. The CDR3 DNA follows: TGTGCCACCAGTGATCCGACAGGGGGGAGCACAGATACGCAGTATTTT. Translation: CATSDPTGGSTDTQYF.

The J gene is TRBJ2-1, the V gene TRBV6-4; 12 bases match TRBD2. The CDR3 runs to 17 residues. Losses at the gene ends were 5 bases for V and 4 bases for J; bases not matched to a gene: 9. Germline lookup yields CDR1 MRHNA and CDR2 SNTAGT. Here the CDR3 reads CASSQRTSGATYNEQFF. The CDR3 nucleotides are TGTGCCAGCAGTCAGAGGACTAGCGGGGCCACATACAATGAGCAGTTCTTC.

This clonotype was counted between two and nine times. A much larger clonotype is one base distant, so this may be a read error. V and J are TRBV20-1 and TRBJ1-5; TRBD1 might be the D (6 bases). The CDR3 has 14 residues. Germline CDR1 DFQATT, CDR2 SNEGSKA (reference sequence). CDR3 residues: CSASTGTSNPPQHF. CDR3 nucleotide sequence: TGCAGTGCCTCAACAGGGACTAGCAATCCGCCCCAGCATTTT.

This clonotype has a count of ten or more. The V gene is TRBV4-3, the J gene TRBJ2-7; no reliable D call. Trimming removed 1 base at V and 1 base at J, with 11 bases between. The germline V gene has CDR1 LGHNA and CDR2 YSLEER. The CDR3 loop spans 15 amino acids. The CDR3 DNA sequence: TGCGCCAGCAGCCAAGGCTACGAGAGTTCCTACGAGCAGTACTTC. Translated: CASSQGYESSYEQYF.

The sample holds a few counts of this clonotype. This sequence joins TRBV20-1 and TRBJ2-5, with TRBD1 identical over 7 bases. The CDR3 is 13 amino acids. V was pared by 3 bases and J by 9 bases, with 10 bases of the junction left unmatched. Germline V gene data show CDR1 as DFQATT and CDR2 as SNEGSKA (reference sequence). The CDR3 spells CSASVTGDQPQYF. DNA for the CDR3: TGCAGTGCTAGCGTTACAGGGGATCAGCCCCAGTACTTC.

This clonotype came up once. V is TRBV18 and J is TRBJ1-1; no reliable D call. Trimming removed 3 bases from V and 8 bases from J, with 10 bases in between. The CDR3 is 12 residues long. The germline V gene has CDR1 KGHSH and CDR2 LQKENI. The CDR3 loop is CASSPFAAEAFF. The CDR3 nucleotides are TGTGCCAGCTCACCCTTCGCGGCGGAAGCTTTCTTT.

The gene calls are TRBV19 and TRBJ2-5; D ambiguous. Germline-derived CDR1 and CDR2 are LNHDA and SQIVND (reference sequence). The V and J ends lost 1 base and 4 bases respectively, with 13 bases between them. The CDR3 has 15 residues. The CDR3 loop is CASSIVGQPGETQYF. The CDR3 DNA reads TGTGCCAGTAGTATAGTGGGCCAGCCTGGAGAGACCCAGTACTTC. Full variable domain (missing parts from reference TRBV19 and TRBJ2-5): DGGITQSPKYLFRKEGQNVTLSCEQNLNHDAMYWYRQDPGQGLRLIYYSQIVNDFQKGDIAEGYSVSREKKESFPLTVTSAQKNPTAFYLCASSIVGQPGETQYFGPGTRLLVL.

In this sample, this clonotype turned up many times. The chain recombines TRBV19 with TRBJ1-6, with D perhaps matching TRBD1 (5 bases). V was pared by 5 bases and J by 7 bases, with 9 bases between. The CDR3 has 13 residues. In germline, CDR1 is LNHDA, CDR2 SQIVND (reference sequence). CDR3 bases: TGTGCCAGTAGTGTGGGGGTCAATTCACCCCTCCACTTT. Translating it yields CASSVGVNSPLHF.

Turning to this clonotype: The CDR3 does not end in the conserved phenylalanine or tryptophan, so this is likely a read error. It is unclear where the CDR3 begins or ends on the DNA, so no DNA is shown, and the CDR3 is as TCRdb lists it. The rearrangement uses TRBV20-1 and TRBJ1-2; the table calls TRBD1, which could not be checked here. The CDR3 extends over 12 residues, inclusive of both ends. Germline CDR1 is DFQATT and CDR2 is SNEGSKA (reference sequence). The CDR3 sequence: CSASITGYGSTL.

The gene calls are TRBV6-5 and TRBJ2-7, with D tentatively TRBD2 (6 bases). Germline V gives CDR1 MNHEY, CDR2 SVGAGI. With 6 bases removed from V and 7 bases from J, the gap between germline ends came to 13 bases. This CDR3 is built from 12 residues. The CDR3 region is CASSSNAGEQYV. The CDR3 bases are TGTGCCAGCAGCTCTAACGCGGGGGAGCAGTACGTC.

The CDR3 DNA reads TGCAGCTTGACTAGCTCCTACGAGCAGTACTTC. Translated: CSLTSSYEQYF. This chain joins TRBV29-1 and TRBJ2-7; a possible D gene is TRBD2 (6 bases). CDR1 and CDR2 from the germline V gene are SQVTM and ANQGSEA. V lost 8 bases, J lost 0 bases, and 8 bases lay in between. The CDR3 consists of 11 residues.

This clonotype was detected only once. V and J are TRBV24-1 and TRBJ2-7; 7 bases are shared with TRBD1. The J segment lost 6 bases and the V segment lost 1 base, leaving 5 bases of the junction unmatched. The germline gives CDR1 KGHDR, CDR2 SFDVKD. The CDR3 totals 14 residues. CDR3 nucleotides: TGTGCCACCAGTGATTTTAACAGGGGCATCGAGCAGTACTTC. Its protein product is CATSDFNRGIEQYF.

This clonotype was observed many times. The junction does not match germline at one end; this may be a read error. The V gene is TRBV7-9, the J gene TRBJ1-2; tentative D call: TRBD1 (6 bases). The CDR3 consists of 15 residues. Looked up from germline, CDR1 is SEHNR and CDR2 is FQNEAQ (reference sequence). This CDR3 reads CASSLITGKDYGYPF. CDR3 coding DNA: TGTGCCAGCAGCTTGATCACAGGGAAGGACTATGGCTACCCCTTC.

This clonotype has just one count. One base away lies a much larger clone, so this may be a sequencing read error. The V call is TRBV5-6, the J call TRBJ1-2; D is undetermined. Deletions cut 7 bases from V and 1 base from J, with 14 bases between. Germline loops: CDR1 SGHDT, CDR2 YYEEEE. This CDR3 has 14 residues. CDR3 sequence (DNA): TGTGCCAGCTGGGATGAGCGGGATAACTATGGCTACACCTTC. Translation: CASWDERDNYGYTF.

This clonotype was picked up many times. The rearrangement links TRBV5-1 to TRBJ2-7, with 7 bases lining up with TRBD2. Germline V CDR1 and CDR2: SGHRS, YFSETQ. J was trimmed by 1 base and V by 0 bases; bases with no gene match: 1. The CDR3 length is 14 residues. CDR3 region: CASSLGDYSYEQYF. CDR3 bases: TGCGCCAGCAGCTTGGGGGACTATTCCTACGAGCAGTACTTC.

This clonotype was found many times. Mismatch with germline at one junction end may stem from a read error. The rearrangement uses TRBV7-2 and TRBJ1-2, with 9 positions matching TRBD1. The CDR3 loop spans 15 amino acids. The V gene's germline CDR1 is SGHTA and CDR2 FQGNSA. CDR3 region: CASSAQGATNYGYPF. The DNA of the CDR3 is TGTGCCAGCAGCGCACAGGGGGCTACCAACTATGGCTACCCCTTC.

Concerning this clonotype: A read error may account for a junction end that differs from germline. This chain uses TRBV6-5 with TRBJ2-2; 10 bases line up with TRBD1. CDR3 size: 18 residues. Germline V gene data show CDR1 as MNHEY and CDR2 as SVGAGI. DNA for the CDR3: TGTGCCAGCAGTCACTCGACCGGGACAGGGGCCTACACCGGGGAGCTGTTTTTT. Its protein product is CASSHSTGTGAYTGELFF.

This chain joins TRBV10-3 and TRBJ1-6; D is uncertain. The CDR3 has 15 amino acids. From germline, CDR1 is ENHRY and CDR2 SYGVKD. Between the trimmed V and J ends, which lost 6 bases and 6 bases, there was a span of 15 bases. The CDR3 DNA reads TGTGCCATCAGAGGAGGACCGGAGATTAATTCACCCCTCCACTTT. It encodes CAIRGGPEINSPLHF.

CDR3 in amino acids: CASSAGWGGYNEQFF. The CDR3 nucleotides are TGTGCCAGCAGCGCCGGTTGGGGGGGTTACAATGAGCAGTTCTTC. V gene TRBV7-3 combines with J gene TRBJ2-1; 7 positions agree with TRBD2. Per the germline V gene, CDR1 is SGHTA and CDR2 is FQGTGA. V dropped 5 bases and J dropped 4; count of bases not matched to a gene: 8. The CDR3 is 15 residues long.

This clonotype came up many times. V usage is TRBV7-8 and J usage is TRBJ2-5; D gene uncertain. CDR1 is SGHVS, CDR2 FQNEAQ, per germline. This CDR3 contains 13 residues. V lost 3 bases and J lost 4, with 9 bases in between. This CDR3 is CASSFSKGETQYF. Written as DNA, the CDR3 is TGTGCCAGCAGCTTCAGTAAGGGAGAGACCCAGTACTTC.

V is TRBV4-2 and J is TRBJ1-3; D gene ambiguous. Germline loops: CDR1 LGHNA, CDR2 YNFKEQ. CDR3 size: 16 residues. The germline V and J ends were trimmed by 0 bases and 0 bases, with 9 bases remaining between them. The CDR3 region has the DNA TGTGCCAGCAGCCAAGATCCGGGAAGCTCTGGAAACACCATATATTTT. Its translation: CASSQDPGSSGNTIYF.

This clonotype showed up many times. J is TRBJ2-3 and V is TRBV20-1; 12 nucleotides agree with TRBD2. There are 13 residues in the CDR3. Germline assignment: CDR1 DFQATT and CDR2 SNEGSKA (reference sequence). V lost 6 bases and J lost 3; bases outside the gene matches: 1. CDR3 loop: CSALAGGTDTQYF. CDR3 sequence (DNA): TGCAGTGCCCTAGCGGGGGGGACAGATACGCAGTATTTT.